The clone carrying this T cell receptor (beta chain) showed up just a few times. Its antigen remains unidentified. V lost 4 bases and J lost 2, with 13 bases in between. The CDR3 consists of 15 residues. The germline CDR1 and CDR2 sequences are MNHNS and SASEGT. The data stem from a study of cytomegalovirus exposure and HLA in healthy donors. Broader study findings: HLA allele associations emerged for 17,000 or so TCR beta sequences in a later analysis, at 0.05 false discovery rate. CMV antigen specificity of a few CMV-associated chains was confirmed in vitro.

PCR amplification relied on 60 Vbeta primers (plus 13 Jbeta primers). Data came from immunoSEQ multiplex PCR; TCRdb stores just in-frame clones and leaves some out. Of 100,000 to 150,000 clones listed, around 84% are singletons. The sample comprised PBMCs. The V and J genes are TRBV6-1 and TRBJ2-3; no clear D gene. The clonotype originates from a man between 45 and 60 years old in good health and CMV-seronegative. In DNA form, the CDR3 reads TGTGCCAGCAGTGTAAGGCAGGTCCACACAGATACGCAGTATTTT. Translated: CASSVRQVHTDTQYF.